This T cell receptor (beta chain) came from a study of T cell responses to AZD1222 COVID-19 vaccine. Germline V gives CDR1 SGHDT, CDR2 YYEEEE. The V and J ends lost 4 bases and 1 base, in that order; junction bases with no gene match: 6. The CDR3 has 15 residues. Profiled with immunoSEQ multiplex PCR; TCRdb holds only in-frame clones, not every one. The sample gives 100,000 to 150,000 clones, 93% of which show up once; about 5% is in the top ten. The sequenced sample was peripheral blood, obtained on day 0 of AZD1222 vaccination. The chain is built from TRBV5-6 and TRBJ2-3, with 7 bases matching TRBD2. This receptor was identified in an adult in good health. CDR3 coding DNA: TGTGCCAGCAGCCACAGCGGGGCCCGCACAGATACGCAGTATTTT. Encoded protein: CASSHSGARTDTQYF.